The present T cell receptor (beta chain) was sequenced within a study of blood T cell repertoires in COVID-19. At the level of the study: Samples representing acute and convalescent COVID-19 were sourced from the United States, Italy and Spain. Nucleic acid was either cDNA or gDNA, and it came from T cells, B-cell-depleted T cells, or PBMCs.

How the authors handled the data: Researchers report that nucleated cell counts were estimated from reference gene primer amplification. The method was immunoSEQ multiplex PCR; TCRdb's version includes in-frame clones alone and lacks a portion of them. Clonal size and the V and J genes are those of that table, whereas D and trimming came from the DNA. The top ten clones hold less than 3% of a sample with 140,000 to 150,000 clones, more than 85% of them seen once. Germline V CDR1 and CDR2: KGHDR, SFDVKD. Between the trimmed V and J ends, which lost 3 bases and 3 bases, there was a span of 13 bases. The CDR3 is 15 residues long.

This TCR derives from a man in his fifties or sixties with active or convalescent COVID-19. Sequenced sample: peripheral blood. This sequence joins TRBV24-1 and TRBJ1-1, with a possible D match to TRBD1 (5 bases). Here the CDR3 DNA reads TGTGCCACCAGTGATGCCAGGGATTCATACACTGAAGCTTTCTTT. Amino acid sequence: CATSDARDSYTEAFF.